This TCR beta chain was obtained from a study of Ad26.COV2.S vaccination and SARS-CoV-2 variants. About the study: Participants got Ad26.COV2.S intramuscularly, once or twice 56 days apart.

Study conclusions and caveats: From the TCR breadth and depth analyses, total T cell responses may have been underestimated. People who got the vaccine had more spike-specific TCR breadth than people who got placebo.

Described treatment: around 19 received Ad26.COV2.S at low or high dose, single or two shots; 5 received placebo; per-sample allocation not given. Samples were taken on day 63 after the first vaccine or placebo injection. Wuhan-strain SARS-CoV-2 spike was expressed by the Ad26 vector that made up the vaccine. Trimming cost V 7 bases and J 9 bases; bases outside gene matches: 7. The CDR3 loop spans 13 amino acids. Germline-derived CDR1 and CDR2 are SNHLY and FYNNEI. Clones were read by immunoSEQ multiplex PCR, and TCRdb kept only the in-frame ones, dropping some. Altogether about 410,000 clones are present, about 91% being singletons, with the ten largest covering about 1.9%. Comment on this clone: Its antigen is as yet unknown.

The chain has TRBV2 and TRBJ2-1; TRBD2 matches at 9 bases. This clonotype originated in a person between 18 and 60 years old who received the Ad26.COV2.S COVID-19 vaccine or a placebo. Source: peripheral blood, taken in a trial of Ad26.COV2.S vaccine versus placebo. Here the CDR3 reads CASIAGVSGEQFF. In nucleotides, the CDR3 is TGTGCCAGCATAGCGGGAGTGTCGGGTGAGCAGTTCTTC. The full variable domain, completed using reference TRBV2 and TRBJ2-1, is EPEVTQTPSHQVTQMGQEVILRCVPISNHLYFYWYRQILGQKVEFLVSFYNNEISEKSEIFDDQFSVERPDGSNFTLKIRSTKLEDSAMYFCASIAGVSGEQFFGPGTRLTVL.